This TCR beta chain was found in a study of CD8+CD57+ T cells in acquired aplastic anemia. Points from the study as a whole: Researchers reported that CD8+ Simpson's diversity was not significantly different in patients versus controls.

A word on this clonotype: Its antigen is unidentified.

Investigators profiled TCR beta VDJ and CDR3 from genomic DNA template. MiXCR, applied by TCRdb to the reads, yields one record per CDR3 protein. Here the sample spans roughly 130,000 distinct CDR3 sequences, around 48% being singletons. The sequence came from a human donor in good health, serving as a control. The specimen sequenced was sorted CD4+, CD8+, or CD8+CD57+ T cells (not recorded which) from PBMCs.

CDR3 coding DNA: TGCAGCGTTGTGTTGTGGGACGGCACAGATACGCAGTATTTT. Its translation is CSVVLWDGTDTQYF. J is TRBJ2-3 and V is TRBV29-1; D possibly uses TRBD1 or TRBD2 (5 bases each). V was trimmed by 4 bases and J by 1 base, leaving 12 bases between them. The CDR3 extends over 14 amino acids. CDR1 SQVTM and CDR2 ANQGSEA come from the germline V gene.